This T cell receptor beta chain originates from a study of blood T cell repertoires in COVID-19. The wider study: COVID-19 samples from acute and convalescent phases originated in the United States, Italy and Spain. Sources were T cells, B-cell-depleted T cells, or PBMCs; the material itself was cDNA or gDNA.

Original processing notes: Amplified reference gene primers provided the basis for estimating nucleated cell counts. The repertoire was sequenced with immunoSEQ multiplex PCR; TCRdb's copy has only in-frame clones and lacks some. The DNA was the basis for D and trimming; V, J and clone size are from that table. The sample includes about 160,000 clones, roughly nine tenths of them seen just once. Unmatched junction bases numbered 8, after V lost 4 bases and J lost 2 bases. The CDR3 is 18 amino acids. CDR1 and CDR2 (germline): LGHDT, YNNKEL (reference sequence). The V call is TRBV3-1 (or the pseudogene TRBV3-2), the J call TRBJ2-3; 14 nucleotides match TRBD2. Sequenced material: peripheral blood. This TCR was sampled from a man in his sixties with acute or convalescent COVID-19. This CDR3 is CASSRGTSGGTSTDTQYF. The CDR3 nucleotides read TGTGCCAGCAGCCGAGGGACTAGCGGGGGCACCTCCACAGATACGCAGTATTTT.